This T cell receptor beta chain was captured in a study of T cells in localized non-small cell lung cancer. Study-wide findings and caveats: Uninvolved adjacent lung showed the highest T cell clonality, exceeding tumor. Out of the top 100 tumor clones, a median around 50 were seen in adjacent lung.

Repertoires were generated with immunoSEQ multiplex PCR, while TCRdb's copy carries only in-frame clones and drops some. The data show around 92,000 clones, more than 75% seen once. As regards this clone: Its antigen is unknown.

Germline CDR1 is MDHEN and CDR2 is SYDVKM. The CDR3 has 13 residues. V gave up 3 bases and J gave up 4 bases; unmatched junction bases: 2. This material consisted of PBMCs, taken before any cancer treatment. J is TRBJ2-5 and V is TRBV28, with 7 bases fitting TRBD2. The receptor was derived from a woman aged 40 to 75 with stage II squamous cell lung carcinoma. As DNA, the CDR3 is TGTGCCAGCAGTTTCGGGGGGTCAGAGACCCAGTACTTC. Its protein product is CASSFGGSETQYF.